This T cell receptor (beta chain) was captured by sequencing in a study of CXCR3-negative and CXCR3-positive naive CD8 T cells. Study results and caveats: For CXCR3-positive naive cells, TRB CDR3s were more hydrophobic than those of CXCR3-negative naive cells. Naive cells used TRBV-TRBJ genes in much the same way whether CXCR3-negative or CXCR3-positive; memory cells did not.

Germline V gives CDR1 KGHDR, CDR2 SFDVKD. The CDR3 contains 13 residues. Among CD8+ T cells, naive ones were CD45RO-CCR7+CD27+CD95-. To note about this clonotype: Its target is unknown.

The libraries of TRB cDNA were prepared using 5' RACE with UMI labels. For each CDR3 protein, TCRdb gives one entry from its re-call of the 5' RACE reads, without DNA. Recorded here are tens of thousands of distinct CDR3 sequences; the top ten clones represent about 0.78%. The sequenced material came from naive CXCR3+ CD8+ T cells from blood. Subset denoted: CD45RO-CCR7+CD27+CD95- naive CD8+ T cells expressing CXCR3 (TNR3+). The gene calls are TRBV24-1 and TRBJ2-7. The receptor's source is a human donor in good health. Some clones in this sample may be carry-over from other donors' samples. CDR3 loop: CATSDLESYEQYF.